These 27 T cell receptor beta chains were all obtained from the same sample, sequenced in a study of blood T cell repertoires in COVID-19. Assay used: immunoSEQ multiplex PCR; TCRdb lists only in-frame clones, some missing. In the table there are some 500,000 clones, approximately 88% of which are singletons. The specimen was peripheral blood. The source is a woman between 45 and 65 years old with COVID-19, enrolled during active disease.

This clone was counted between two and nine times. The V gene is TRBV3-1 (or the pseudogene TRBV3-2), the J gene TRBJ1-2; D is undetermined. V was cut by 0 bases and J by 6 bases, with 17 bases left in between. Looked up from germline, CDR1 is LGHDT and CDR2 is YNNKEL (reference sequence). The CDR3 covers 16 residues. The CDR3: CASSQEPYADSHGYTF. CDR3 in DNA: TGTGCCAGCAGCCAAGAACCCTACGCCGACTCGCATGGCTACACCTTC.

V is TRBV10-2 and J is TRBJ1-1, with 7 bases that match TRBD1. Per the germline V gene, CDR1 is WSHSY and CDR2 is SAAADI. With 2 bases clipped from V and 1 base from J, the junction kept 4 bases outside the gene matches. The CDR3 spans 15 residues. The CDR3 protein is CASSEMTGPNTEAFF. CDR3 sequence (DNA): TGCGCCAGCAGTGAGATGACAGGGCCGAACACTGAAGCTTTCTTT.

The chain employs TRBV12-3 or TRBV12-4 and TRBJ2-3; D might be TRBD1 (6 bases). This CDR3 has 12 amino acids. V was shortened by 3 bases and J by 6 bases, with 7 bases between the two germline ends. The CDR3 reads CASSFRGDTQYF. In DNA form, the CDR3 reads TGTGCCAGCAGTTTCAGGGGTGATACGCAGTATTTT.

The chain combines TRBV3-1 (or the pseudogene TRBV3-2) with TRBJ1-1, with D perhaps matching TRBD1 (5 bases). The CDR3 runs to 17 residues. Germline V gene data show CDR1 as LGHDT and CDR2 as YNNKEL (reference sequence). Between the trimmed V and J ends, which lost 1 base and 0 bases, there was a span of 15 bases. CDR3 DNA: TGTGCCAGCAGCCAAGTAGCTGGACAATCGGTGAACACTGAAGCTTTCTTT. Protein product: CASSQVAGQSVNTEAFF.

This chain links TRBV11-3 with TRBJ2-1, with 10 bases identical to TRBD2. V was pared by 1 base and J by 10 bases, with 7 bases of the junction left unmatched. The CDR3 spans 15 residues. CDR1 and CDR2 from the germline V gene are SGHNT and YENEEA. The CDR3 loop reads CASSLGGLAGEEQFF. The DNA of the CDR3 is TGTGCCAGCAGCTTAGGCGGGCTAGCGGGGGAGGAGCAGTTCTTC.

The CDR3 loop is CASSLVAGGRGSPLHF. Here the CDR3 DNA reads TGCGCCAGCAGCTTGGTGGCAGGGGGAAGGGGTTCACCCCTCCACTTT. The V and J genes are TRBV5-1 and TRBJ1-6; 7 nucleotides agree with TRBD1. With 0 bases clipped from V and 9 bases from J, the junction kept 9 bases outside the gene matches. The CDR3 has 16 residues. CDR1 is SGHRS and CDR2 is YFSETQ in the germline V gene.

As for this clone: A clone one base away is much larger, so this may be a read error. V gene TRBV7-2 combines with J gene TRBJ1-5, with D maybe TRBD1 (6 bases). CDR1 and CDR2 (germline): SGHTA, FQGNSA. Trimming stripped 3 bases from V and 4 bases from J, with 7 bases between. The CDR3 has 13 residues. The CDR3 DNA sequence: TGTGCCAGCAGCTTTACAGGGAATCAGCCCCAGCATTTT. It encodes CASSFTGNQPQHF.

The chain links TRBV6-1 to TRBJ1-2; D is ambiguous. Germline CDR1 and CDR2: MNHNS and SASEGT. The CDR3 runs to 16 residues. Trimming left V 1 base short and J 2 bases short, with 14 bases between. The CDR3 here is CASSEGGGHLNYGYTF. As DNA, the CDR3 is TGTGCCAGCAGTGAAGGGGGAGGCCATCTAAACTATGGCTACACCTTC.

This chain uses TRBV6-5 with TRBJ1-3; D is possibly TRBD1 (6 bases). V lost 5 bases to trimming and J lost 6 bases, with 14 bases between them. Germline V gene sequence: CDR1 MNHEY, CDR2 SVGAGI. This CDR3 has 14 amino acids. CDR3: CASSPIRGINTIYF. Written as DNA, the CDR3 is TGTGCCAGCAGTCCAATTAGGGGGATAAACACCATATATTTT.

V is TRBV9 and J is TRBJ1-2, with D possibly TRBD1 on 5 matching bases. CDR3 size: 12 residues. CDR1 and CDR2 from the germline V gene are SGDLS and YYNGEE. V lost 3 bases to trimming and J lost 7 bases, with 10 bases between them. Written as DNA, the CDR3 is TGTGCCAGCAGCGCGCCAGGGTCTGGCTACACCTTC. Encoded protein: CASSAPGSGYTF.

The chain's CDR3 is CASSHGTSGNTGELFF. The CDR3 bases are TGTGCCAGTAGCCACGGGACTAGCGGGAACACCGGGGAGCTGTTTTTT. This rearrangement joins TRBV19 to TRBJ2-2; 11 nucleotides align to TRBD2. Losses at the gene ends were 6 bases for V and 1 base for J; bases not matched to a gene: 4. CDR1 and CDR2 (germline): LNHDA, SQIVND (reference sequence). The length of the CDR3 is 16 residues.

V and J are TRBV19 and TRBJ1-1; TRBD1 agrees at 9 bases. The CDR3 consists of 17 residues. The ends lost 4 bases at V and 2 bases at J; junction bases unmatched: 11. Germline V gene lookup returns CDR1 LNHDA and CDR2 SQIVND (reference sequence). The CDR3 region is CASSKGQGNLPNTEAFF. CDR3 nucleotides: TGTGCCAGTAGTAAAGGACAGGGGAACCTCCCAAACACTGAAGCTTTCTTT. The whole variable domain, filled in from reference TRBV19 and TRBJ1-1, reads DGGITQSPKYLFRKEGQNVTLSCEQNLNHDAMYWYRQDPGQGLRLIYYSQIVNDFQKGDIAEGYSVSREKKESFPLTVTSAQKNPTAFYLCASSKGQGNLPNTEAFFGQGTRLTVV.

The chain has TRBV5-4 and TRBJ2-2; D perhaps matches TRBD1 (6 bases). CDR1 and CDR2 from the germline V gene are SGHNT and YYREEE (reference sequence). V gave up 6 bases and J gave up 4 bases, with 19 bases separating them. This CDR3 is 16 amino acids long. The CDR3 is CASTPRGQTSTGELFF. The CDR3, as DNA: TGTGCCAGCACCCCCCGCGGACAGACGTCCACCGGGGAGCTGTTTTTT. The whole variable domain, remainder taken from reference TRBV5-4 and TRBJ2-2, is ETGVTQSPTHLIKTRGQQVTLRCSSQSGHNTVSWYQQALGQGPQFIFQYYREEENGRGNFPPRFSGLQFPNYSSELNVNALELDDSALYLCASTPRGQTSTGELFFGEGSRLTVL.

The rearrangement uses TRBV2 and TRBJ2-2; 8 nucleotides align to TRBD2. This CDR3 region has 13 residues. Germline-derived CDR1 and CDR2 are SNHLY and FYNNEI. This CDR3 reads CAGRGEAAGELFF. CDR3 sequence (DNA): TGTGCTGGGCGGGGGGAGGCGGCCGGGGAGCTGTTTTTT.

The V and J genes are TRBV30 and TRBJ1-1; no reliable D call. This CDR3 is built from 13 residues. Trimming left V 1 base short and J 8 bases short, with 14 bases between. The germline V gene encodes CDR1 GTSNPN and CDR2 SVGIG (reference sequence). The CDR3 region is CAWSELWAGEAFF. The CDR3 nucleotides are TGTGCCTGGAGTGAACTGTGGGCGGGGGAAGCTTTCTTT.

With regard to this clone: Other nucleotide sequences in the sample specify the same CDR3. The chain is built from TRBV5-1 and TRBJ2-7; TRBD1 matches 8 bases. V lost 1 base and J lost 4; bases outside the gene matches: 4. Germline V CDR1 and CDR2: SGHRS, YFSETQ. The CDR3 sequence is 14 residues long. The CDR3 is CASSLRTGTYEQYF. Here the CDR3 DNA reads TGCGCCAGCAGCTTGCGGACAGGGACATACGAGCAGTACTTC.

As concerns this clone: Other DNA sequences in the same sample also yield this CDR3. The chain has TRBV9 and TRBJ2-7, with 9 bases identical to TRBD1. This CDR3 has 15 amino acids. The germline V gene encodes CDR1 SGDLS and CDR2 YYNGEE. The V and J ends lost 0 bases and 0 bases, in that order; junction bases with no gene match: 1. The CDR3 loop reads CASSVGDRASYEQYF. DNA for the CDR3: TGTGCCAGCAGCGTAGGGGACAGGGCCTCCTACGAGCAGTACTTC.

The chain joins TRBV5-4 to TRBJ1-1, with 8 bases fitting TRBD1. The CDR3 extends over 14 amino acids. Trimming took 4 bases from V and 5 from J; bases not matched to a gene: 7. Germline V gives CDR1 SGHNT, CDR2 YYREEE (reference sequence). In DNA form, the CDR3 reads TGTGCCAGCAGCCCTGGACAGGGAGTAACTGAAGCTTTCTTT. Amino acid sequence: CASSPGQGVTEAFF.

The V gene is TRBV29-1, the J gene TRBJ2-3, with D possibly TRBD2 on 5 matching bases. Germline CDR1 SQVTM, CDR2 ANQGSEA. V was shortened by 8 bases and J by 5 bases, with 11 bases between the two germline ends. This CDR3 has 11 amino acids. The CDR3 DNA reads TGCAGCCCGAAAGAGGGAGATACGCAGTATTTT. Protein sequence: CSPKEGDTQYF.

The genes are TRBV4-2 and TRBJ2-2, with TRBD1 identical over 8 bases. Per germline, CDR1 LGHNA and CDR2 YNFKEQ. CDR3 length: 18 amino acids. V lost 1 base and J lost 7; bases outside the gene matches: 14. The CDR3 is CASSQGGGRQGASGELFF. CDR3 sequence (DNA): TGTGCCAGCAGCCAAGGGGGAGGAAGGCAGGGGGCGAGCGGGGAGCTGTTTTTT.

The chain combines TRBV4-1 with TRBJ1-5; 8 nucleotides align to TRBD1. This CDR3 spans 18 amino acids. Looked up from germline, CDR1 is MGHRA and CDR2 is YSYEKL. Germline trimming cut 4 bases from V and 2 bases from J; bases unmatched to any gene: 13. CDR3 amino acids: CASSLGIGRGLRNQPQHF. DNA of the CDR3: TGCGCCAGCAGCCTGGGGATTGGCAGGGGGCTTCGCAATCAGCCCCAGCATTTT.

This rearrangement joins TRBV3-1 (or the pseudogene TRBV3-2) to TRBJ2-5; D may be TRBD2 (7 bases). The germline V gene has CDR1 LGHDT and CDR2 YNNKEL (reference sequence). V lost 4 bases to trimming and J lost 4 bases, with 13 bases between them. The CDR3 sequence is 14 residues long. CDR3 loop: CASSPGLGGETQYF. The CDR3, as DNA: TGTGCCAGCAGCCCTGGACTAGGGGGAGAGACCCAGTACTTC.

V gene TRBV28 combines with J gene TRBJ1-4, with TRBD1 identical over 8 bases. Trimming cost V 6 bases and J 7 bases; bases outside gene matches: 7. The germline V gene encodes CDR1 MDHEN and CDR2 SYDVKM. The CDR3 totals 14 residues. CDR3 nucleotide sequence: TGTGCCAGCAGAACCCCGGACAGGGCTGAAAAACTGTTTTTT. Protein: CASRTPDRAEKLFF.

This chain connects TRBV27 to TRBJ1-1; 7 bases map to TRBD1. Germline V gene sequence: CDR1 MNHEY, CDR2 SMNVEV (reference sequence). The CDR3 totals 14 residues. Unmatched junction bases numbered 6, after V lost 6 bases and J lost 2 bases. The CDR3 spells CASRTGSVNTEAFF. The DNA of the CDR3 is TGTGCCAGCAGGACAGGGTCGGTTAACACTGAAGCTTTCTTT.

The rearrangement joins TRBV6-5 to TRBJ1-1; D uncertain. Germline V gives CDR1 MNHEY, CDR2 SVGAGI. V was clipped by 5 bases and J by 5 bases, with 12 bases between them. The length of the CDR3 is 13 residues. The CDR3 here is CASSTLQETEAFF. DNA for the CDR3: TGTGCCAGCAGTACCCTTCAGGAAACTGAAGCTTTCTTT.

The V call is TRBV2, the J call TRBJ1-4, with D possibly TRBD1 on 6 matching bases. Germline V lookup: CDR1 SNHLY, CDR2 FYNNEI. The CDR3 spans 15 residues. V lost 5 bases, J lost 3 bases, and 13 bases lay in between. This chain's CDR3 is CASSSYREANEKLFF. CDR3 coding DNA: TGTGCCAGCAGTTCCTACAGGGAAGCTAATGAAAAACTGTTTTTT.

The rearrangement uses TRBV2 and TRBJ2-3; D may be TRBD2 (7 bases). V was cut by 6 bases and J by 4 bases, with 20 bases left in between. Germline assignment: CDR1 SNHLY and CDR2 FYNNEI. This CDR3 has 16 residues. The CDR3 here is CASRHRGAGEADTQYF. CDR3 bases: TGTGCCAGCAGGCACCGGGGGGCGGGGGAAGCAGATACGCAGTATTTT.